This note documents a single T cell receptor beta chain sequence. No cognate antigen has been identified for it. The record has no base qualities; no much larger clone is one base away. The donors were included in the validation cohort of some 120 subjects, a group kept apart from the roughly 670-subject first cohort. The CDR3 covers 11 residues, taking in both the cysteine and the phenylalanine. The only DNA kept is the CDR3, 33 bases in frame from the first base. CDR1 is given as SNHLY and CDR2 as FYNNEI, both from the germline V gene. A distance of 6 bases separates the germline ends of V and J, which lose 3 bases and 9 bases respectively. Library preparation was by the immunoSEQ multiplex PCR assay. The original methods were these. A statistical classification framework was built to diagnose cytomegalovirus status from the catalog of TCR beta chain sequences. TCRdb's version of the immuneACCESS table is confined to in-frame rearrangements and falls short of the full clone set. An unresolved V gene accounts for under half of the shortfall where checked; the remainder is of unknown origin. V and J calls and clone size follow that table, whereas D and trimming were derived from the DNA. The sample profile shows around 250,000 clones; 85% to 90% of them were found once. The ten largest clones capture 0.35% to 0.4% of the sample.

The data were taken from a study of cytomegalovirus exposure and HLA in healthy donors (dated by TCRdb to about 2017). About the investigation overall: The 550 to 750 repertoires of the first cohort and the 120 validation repertoires were produced on the same platform, according to a later analysis. The study was designed to test whether signatures of past pathogen exposure could be identified by cataloging public T cell receptors. A separate validation cohort of 100 to 150 different subjects was used in addition to the roughly 670-subject first cohort. High-throughput TCR immunosequencing, statistical association of individual TCRs with disease status, and machine learning were combined to predict cytomegalovirus infection status. Overall results and qualifications from the work: The study listed around 160 TCR beta chains as associated with cytomegalovirus. The validation cohort had no HLA typing available for a later analysis, so co-occurrence within that cohort was assessed over all 110 or so repertoires. A later analysis found that TCRs clustered in the first cohort also tended to co-occur in the 120 validation repertoires, with 94% of cluster scores above 0. The authors suggested that the approach could potentially be extended to other disease states and immunological phenotypes. Cytomegalovirus status was reported to be diagnosed by the classifier with high specificity and sensitivity in both the original and validation cohorts. While some public TCRs were present in many individuals, most TCR sequences turned up only very rarely across donors. A few of the identified cytomegalovirus-associated TCR beta chains were confirmed in vitro to be specific for cytomegalovirus antigens.

The V and J segments used are TRBV2 and TRBJ2-1; the D gene lacks a confident call. Sequencing used PBMCs. This TCR derives from a woman under 30 in good health and CMV-seronegative. The CDR3 protein sequence reads: CASSDFSEQFF. The DNA sequence follows: TGTGCCAGCAGTGATTTCAGTGAGCAGTTCTTC.